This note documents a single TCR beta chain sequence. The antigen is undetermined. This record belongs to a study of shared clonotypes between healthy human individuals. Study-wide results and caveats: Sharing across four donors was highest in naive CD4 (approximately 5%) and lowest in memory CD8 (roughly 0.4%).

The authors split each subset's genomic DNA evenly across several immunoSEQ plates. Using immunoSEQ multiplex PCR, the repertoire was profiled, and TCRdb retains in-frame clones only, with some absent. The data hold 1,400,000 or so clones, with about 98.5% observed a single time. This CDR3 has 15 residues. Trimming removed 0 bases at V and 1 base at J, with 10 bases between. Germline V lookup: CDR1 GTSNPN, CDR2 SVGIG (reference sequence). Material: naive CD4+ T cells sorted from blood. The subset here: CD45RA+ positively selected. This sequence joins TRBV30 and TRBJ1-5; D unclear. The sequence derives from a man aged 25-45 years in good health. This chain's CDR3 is CAWSVGSRSNQPQHF. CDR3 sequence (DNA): TGTGCCTGGAGTGTAGGGTCACGGAGCAATCAGCCCCAGCATTTT. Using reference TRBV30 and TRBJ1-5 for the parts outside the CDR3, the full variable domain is SQTIHQWPATLVQPVGSPLSLECTVEGTSNPNLYWYRQAAGRGLQLLFYSVGIGQISSEVPQNLSASRPQDRQFILSSKKLLLSDSGFYLCAWSVGSRSNQPQHFGDGTRLSIL.